This T cell receptor beta chain appears in the sequencing data of a study of beta chain features in type 1 diabetes. General study points: There were fewer insertions and more deletions at the VDJ junctions of type 1 diabetes patients. Moderate but significant shortening of TCRB CDR3s was recorded in all four CD4+ subsets from Type 1 diabetes patients.

In the case of this clone: Antigen: not known. At the DNA level, this CDR3 is encoded by other sequences in the same sample as well.

The sequenced template was cDNA made from the entire isolated RNA. TCRdb's copy holds only in-frame clones and misses some; the assay was immunoSEQ multiplex PCR. The repertoire has about 260,000 clones, 24% of them found once; the top ten carry about 0.011%. What was sequenced was naive CD4+ T cells from blood. This TCR came from a woman aged 30 to 39 with type 1 diabetes.

CDR3: CASRQGAGETQYF. CDR3 coding DNA: TGTGCCAGCAGGCAGGGGGCAGGAGAGACCCAGTACTTC. The chain combines TRBV25-1 with TRBJ2-5; 8 bases align to TRBD1. Germline trimming cut 6 bases from V and 4 bases from J; bases unmatched to any gene: 4. The CDR3 covers 13 residues. Germline CDR1 is MGHDK and CDR2 is SYGVNS.